The 8 T cell receptor beta chains below all came from one sample that was sequenced in a study of neurological immune-mediated disorders. TCRdb re-derived calls from the 5' RACE reads in MiXCR, one entry per CDR3 protein. Among approximately 65,000 distinct CDR3 sequences listed, roughly 4.9% were seen once. The sample comprised PBMCs. These receptors were collected from a human donor with multiple sclerosis. The donor label of this sample is uncertain.

At least ten counts were recorded for this clonotype. V is TRBV2 and J is TRBJ1-4; D is uncertain. The germline V gene encodes CDR1 SNHLY and CDR2 FYNNEI. The CDR3 totals 14 residues. V was clipped by 5 bases and J by 0 bases, with 7 bases between them. The CDR3 sequence: CASSLLATNEKLFF. The CDR3 nucleotides are TGTGCCAGCAGTCTCCTTGCAACTAATGAAAAACTGTTTTTT.

Many counts were recorded for this clonotype. The chain links TRBV24-1 to TRBJ1-2; D remains unclear. Trimming cost V 0 bases and J 4 bases, with 2 bases left between them. Germline CDR1 and CDR2: KGHDR and SFDVKD. CDR3 length equals 12 residues. CDR3 region: CATSDLGYGYTF. The CDR3 region has the DNA TGTGCCACCAGTGATTTGGGCTATGGCTACACCTTC.

This clonotype was seen at least ten times. V gene TRBV4-1 combines with J gene TRBJ1-6; a weak D match, TRBD1 (5 bases). CDR1 is MGHRA, CDR2 YSYEKL, per germline. Trimming left V 4 bases short and J 8 bases short, with 9 bases between. The length of the CDR3 is 13 residues. CDR3 sequence (DNA): TGCGCCAGCAGCCGGGCGGGGGATTCACCCCTCCACTTT. Translation: CASSRAGDSPLHF.

This clonotype appeared many times. The chain has TRBV4-1 and TRBJ2-2; 10 bases are shared with TRBD2. The CDR3 runs 17 residues. J lost 6 bases, V lost 1 base, and 8 bases had no gene match. Germline V gene lookup returns CDR1 MGHRA and CDR2 YSYEKL. CDR3 bases: TGCGCCAGCAGCCAAGCCCCCAGCGGGGGGGCCGCCGGGGAGCTGTTTTTT. This gives the protein CASSQAPSGGAAGELFF.

Details on this clonotype: A much bigger clone sits one base away, suggesting this may be a read error. This chain uses TRBV7-2 with TRBJ1-1, with D possibly TRBD1 on 6 matching bases. The CDR3 consists of 17 residues. Germline V gene data show CDR1 as SGHTA and CDR2 as FQGNSA. The CDR3 DNA reads as TGTGTCAGCAGCCTTCGGCAGGGGTCGAGCATGAACACTGAAGCTTTCTTT. Protein sequence: CVSSLRQGSSMNTEAFF.

This clonotype occurred many times. The chain couples TRBV7-2 to TRBJ1-5; 7 positions agree with TRBD1. The trim removed 5 bases at V and 7 bases at J, leaving 14 bases unmatched. There are 16 residues in the CDR3. Germline CDR1 SGHTA, CDR2 FQGNSA. CDR3 nucleotides: TGTGCCAGCAGCAATTTCTTCGGGACAGTTAAACAGCCCCAGCATTTT. It specifies CASSNFFGTVKQPQHF.

This clonotype was detected many times. The chain recombines TRBV20-1 with TRBJ1-4; possibly TRBD1 for D (5 bases). The germline CDR1 and CDR2 sequences are DFQATT and SNEGSKA (reference sequence). The CDR3 runs 12 residues. Trimming took 6 bases from V and 4 from J, leaving 9 bases between them. DNA of the CDR3: TGCAGTGCAGCAGACAGTAATGAAAAACTGTTTTTT. Its translation: CSAADSNEKLFF.

This clonotype has a count of ten or more. The DNA for the CDR3 is TGTGCCAGCAGCCAAGGGGGACGCTCTGGAAACACCATATATTTT. It is translated as CASSQGGRSGNTIYF. This rearrangement joins TRBV4-2 to TRBJ1-3, with a possible D match to TRBD1 (5 bases). Germline values: CDR1 LGHNA, CDR2 YNFKEQ. The CDR3 loop spans 15 amino acids. Deletions cut 1 base from V and 0 bases from J, with 7 bases between.